In its sample, the clone carrying this T cell receptor (beta chain) was seen many times. Time point here: newly diagnosed GD, antithyroid drugs for less than 3 months. RNA isolated from PBMCs was used to make the TCR library. These data belong to a study of regulatory T cells in long-lasting Graves disease. Assembly of TCR beta libraries relied on iRepertoire HTBI primers together with Arm-PCR of CDR3 regions. One entry per CDR3 protein results from TCRdb running MiXCR on the multiplex PCR reads. This sample has 550,000 to 650,000 distinct CDR3 sequences, with around 15% found just once. The CDR3 sequence is 15 residues long. The V segment lost 6 bases and the J segment 0 bases; nucleotides outside the gene matches: 1. These same data were also listed under a study on T cells in Graves' hyperthyroidism and ophthalmopathy.

The chain has TRBV12-3 or TRBV12-4 and TRBJ2-1, with 11 bases aligning to TRBD2. The input for sequencing was peripheral blood mononuclear cells (PBMCs), taken at new diagnosis, from a patient treated with antithyroid drugs. The TCR originated in a young man with Graves disease. CDR3 sequence (DNA): TGTGCCAGCAGAACTAGCGGGAGCTCCTACAATGAGCAGTTCTTC. It encodes CASRTSGSSYNEQFF.